The clone carrying this TCR beta chain was seen ten or more times. At one boundary the junction diverges from the germline segment, which might be a read error. Treatment here: randomized to nivolumab then ipilimumab (arm A) or the reverse (arm B). TCRdb's table, derived via immunoSEQ multiplex PCR, lists solely in-frame clones and lacks some. The sample yields about 37,000 clones, more than 25% seen once. The record originates from a study of sequential checkpoint blockade in melanoma. Looking at the study overall: After nivolumab or ipilimumab alone, twenty-two patients had week-13 rebiopsies.

The CDR3 extends over 14 amino acids. This TCR came from a human donor with melanoma. The V and J genes are TRBV23-1 and TRBJ1-1; D might be TRBD1 (6 bases). Being an ORF, TRBV23-1 has a function that is uncertain. The sample consisted of tumor tissue (inferred from file names), taken from a patient given nivolumab and ipilimumab in sequence. CDR3 sequence reads: CASSQFRGSTEAFF. The CDR3 nucleotides are TGCGCCAGCAGCCAATTCAGGGGTAGCACTGAAGCTTTCTTT.